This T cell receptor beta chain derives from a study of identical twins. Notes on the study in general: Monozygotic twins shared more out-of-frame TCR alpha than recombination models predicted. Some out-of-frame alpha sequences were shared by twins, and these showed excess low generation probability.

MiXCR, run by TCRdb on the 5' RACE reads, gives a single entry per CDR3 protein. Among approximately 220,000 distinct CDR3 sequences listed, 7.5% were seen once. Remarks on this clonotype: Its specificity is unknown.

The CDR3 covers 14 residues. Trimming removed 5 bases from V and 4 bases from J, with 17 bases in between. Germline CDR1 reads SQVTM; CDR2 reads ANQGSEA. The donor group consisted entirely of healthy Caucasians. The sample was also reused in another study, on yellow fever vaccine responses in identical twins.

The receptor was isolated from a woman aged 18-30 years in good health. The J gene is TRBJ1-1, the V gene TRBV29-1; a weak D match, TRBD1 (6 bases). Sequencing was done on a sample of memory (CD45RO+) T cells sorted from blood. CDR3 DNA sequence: TGCAGCGTTCACCAGGGGAGGGGGGGCACTGAAGCTTTCTTT. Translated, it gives CSVHQGRGGTEAFF.